Presented here are 9 T cell receptor beta chains from one specimen sequenced in a study of shared clonotypes between healthy human individuals. The assay was immunoSEQ multiplex PCR, and TCRdb's table has in-frame clones only and misses some. Of about 380,000 clones listed, 90% to 98% are singletons. The sequencing input was memory CD8+ T cells sorted from blood. Subset here: CD45RO+ cells pooled with CCR7-negative TemRA cells. The receptors were gathered from a man aged 25 to 40 in good health.

This clone was observed once. The chain combines TRBV4-1 with TRBJ2-7; D ambiguous. The germline V and J ends were trimmed by 0 bases and 2 bases, with 8 bases remaining between them. This CDR3 is 14 amino acids long. The V gene's germline CDR1 is MGHRA and CDR2 YSYEKL. The chain's CDR3 is CASSQEASTYEQYF. CDR3 sequence (DNA): TGCGCCAGCAGCCAAGAGGCTAGTACCTACGAGCAGTACTTC.

The chain combines TRBV28 with TRBJ2-3, with D possibly matching TRBD2 (5 bases). This CDR3 spans 17 amino acids. Trimming took 4 bases from V and 0 from J, leaving 17 bases between them. The V gene's germline CDR1 is MDHEN and CDR2 SYDVKM. CDR3 protein: CASSSQDLGRSTDTQYF. CDR3 coding DNA: TGTGCCAGCAGTTCCCAGGACTTGGGCAGGAGCACAGATACGCAGTATTTT. Combining the CDR3 with reference TRBV28 and TRBJ2-3 gives the whole variable domain DVKVTQSSRYLVKRTGEKVFLECVQDMDHENMFWYRQDPGLGLRLIYFSYDVKMKEKGDIPEGYSVSREKKERFSLILESASTNQTSMYLCASSSQDLGRSTDTQYFGPGTRLTVL.

The CDR3 coding sequence is TGTGCCAGCAGTTTCCCTCCGGGACTAGCTAAGTTCTTC. It specifies CASSFPPGLAKFF. The rearrangement joins TRBV28 to TRBJ2-1; 9 nucleotides agree with TRBD2. Germline V gene lookup returns CDR1 MDHEN and CDR2 SYDVKM. V gave up 3 bases and J gave up 14 bases; unmatched junction bases: 8. CDR3 length: 13 amino acids.

The chain couples TRBV19 to TRBJ1-2; perhaps TRBD1 as D (5 bases). This CDR3 comprises 16 residues. Deletions cut 4 bases from V and 4 bases from J, with 19 bases between. Germline V gene data show CDR1 as LNHDA and CDR2 as SQIVND (reference sequence). The CDR3 sequence: CASSTSPRVFGYGYTF. CDR3 DNA: TGTGCCAGTAGTACCTCCCCCAGGGTGTTCGGCTATGGCTACACCTTC.

The chain carries TRBV6-4 and TRBJ1-5; perhaps TRBD1 as D (5 bases). The germline V and J ends were trimmed by 6 bases and 2 bases, with 8 bases remaining between them. The CDR3 spans 13 residues. The germline CDR1 and CDR2 sequences are MRHNA and SNTAGT. The CDR3 DNA sequence: TGTGCCAGCAGCACAGGCGGCAATCAGCCCCAGCATTTT. Translated: CASSTGGNQPQHF.

V usage is TRBV4-1 and J usage is TRBJ2-7; maybe TRBD2 (6 bases). Germline CDR1 MGHRA, CDR2 YSYEKL. There are 13 residues in the CDR3. V shed 0 bases and J shed 5 bases, with 8 bases lying between them. The CDR3 reads CASSQDGGHEQYF. DNA of the CDR3: TGCGCCAGCAGCCAAGATGGAGGGCACGAGCAGTACTTC.

V is TRBV5-4 and J is TRBJ1-3; 7 bases are a match to TRBD1. The CDR3 covers 16 residues. The germline V gene has CDR1 SGHNT and CDR2 YYREEE (reference sequence). With 0 bases clipped from V and 4 bases from J, the junction kept 7 bases outside the gene matches. CDR3 DNA sequence: TGTGCCAGCAGCTTGGACCTCAGGGGGACAGGAAACACCATATATTTT. Its protein is CASSLDLRGTGNTIYF. Filled out from reference TRBV5-4 and TRBJ1-3, the complete variable domain reads ETGVTQSPTHLIKTRGQQVTLRCSSQSGHNTVSWYQQALGQGPQFIFQYYREEENGRGNFPPRFSGLQFPNYSSELNVNALELDDSALYLCASSLDLRGTGNTIYFGEGSWLTVV.

This clone was observed once. The chain uses TRBV7-2 and TRBJ2-1; no definite D call. The CDR3 totals 11 residues. The V and J ends lost 5 bases and 6 bases respectively, with 5 bases between them. Germline V lookup: CDR1 SGHTA, CDR2 FQGNSA. CDR3 sequence (DNA): TGTGCCAGCAGCGCGGCCAATGAGCAGTTCTTC. Its translation is CASSAANEQFF.

This clone has only one observation. The J gene is TRBJ1-5, the V gene TRBV4-2, with no clear D. Trimming pared 1 base from V and 5 bases from J, leaving 9 bases between. The V gene's germline CDR1 is LGHNA and CDR2 YNFKEQ. The CDR3 runs 14 residues. The CDR3 DNA reads as TGTGCCAGCAGCCAAGTCTGGGGTGATCAGCCCCAGCATTTT. Amino acids: CASSQVWGDQPQHF.